This T cell receptor (beta chain) was sequenced during a study of T cell responses to AZD1222 COVID-19 vaccine. Germline values: CDR1 LGHDT, CDR2 YNNKEL (reference sequence). Trimming removed 9 bases from V and 4 bases from J, with 12 bases in between. The CDR3 sequence is 12 residues long. Whole-study findings and limits: Baseline serostatus was positive in only 5 to 7 AZD1222 recipients. The donors showed a predominance of white British ancestry and of females, with possible underestimation of clonal diversity.

About this clone itself: Antigen: not known.

Produced via immunoSEQ multiplex PCR; TCRdb's table is partial and in-frame only. The profile shows under 55,000 clones, under 90% of them singletons. The sample in question was peripheral blood, obtained on day 0 of AZD1222 vaccination. The sequence came from an adult in good health. The J gene is TRBJ2-5, the V gene TRBV3-1 (or the pseudogene TRBV3-2); the D is unclear. CDR3 region: CASGPPRETQYF. The CDR3 DNA is TGTGCCAGTGGACCGCCAAGAGAGACCCAGTACTTC.